The 26 T cell receptor beta chains presented below share a single source sample, sequenced in a study of blood T cell repertoires in COVID-19. The method was immunoSEQ multiplex PCR; TCRdb's version includes in-frame clones alone and lacks a portion of them. The table includes about 19,000 clones, roughly 91% detected once. The specimen sequenced was peripheral blood. Receptors were obtained from a human donor in a cohort sampled during active COVID-19.

The J gene is TRBJ2-1, the V gene TRBV28, with 7 bases matching TRBD2. Trimming removed 6 bases from V and 0 bases from J; junction bases left unmatched: 11. CDR3 length: 17 residues. CDR1 MDHEN and CDR2 SYDVKM come from the germline V gene. The CDR3 sequence is CASRPLAVLSSYNEQFF. DNA of the CDR3: TGTGCCAGCAGACCCCTAGCGGTCCTGAGCTCCTACAATGAGCAGTTCTTC.

The chain joins TRBV7-2 to TRBJ2-7; D unresolved. Germline assignment: CDR1 SGHTA and CDR2 FQGNSA. Trimming removed 7 bases from V and 3 bases from J, with 16 bases in between. This CDR3 region has 14 residues. CDR3 region: CASTPAVRIYEQYF. CDR3 in DNA: TGTGCCAGCACCCCAGCAGTGCGGATCTACGAGCAGTACTTC.

This CDR3 reads CASSQVGLTAEAFF. As DNA, the CDR3 is TGTGCCAGCAGCCAAGTGGGGCTTACGGCCGAAGCTTTCTTT. The chain recombines TRBV14 with TRBJ1-1, with D possibly matching TRBD1 (5 bases). The CDR3 consists of 14 residues. From germline, CDR1 is SGHDN and CDR2 FVKESK. V dropped 1 base and J dropped 8 bases, with 14 bases sitting between them. The full variable domain, completed using reference TRBV14 and TRBJ1-1, is EAGVTQFPSHSVIEKGQTVTLRCDPISGHDNLYWYRRVMGKEIKFLLHFVKESKQDESGMPNNRFLAERTGGTYSTLKVQPAELEDSGVYFCASSQVGLTAEAFFGQGTRLTVV.

The V call is TRBV11-2, the J call TRBJ2-6; unclear D gene. The CDR3 has 17 residues. The germline CDR1 and CDR2 sequences are SGHAT and FQNNGV. The V end lost 6 bases, the J end lost 0 bases, and 15 bases lay between the germline ends. CDR3: CASSPRVPGSGANVLTF. The CDR3 nucleotides read TGTGCCAGCAGTCCTAGAGTGCCGGGCTCTGGGGCCAACGTCCTGACTTTC.

The chain carries TRBV6-5 and TRBJ2-5; tentative D call: TRBD1 (6 bases). The CDR3 is 13 amino acids. Germline values: CDR1 MNHEY, CDR2 SVGAGI. V gave up 6 bases and J gave up 7 bases, with 15 bases separating them. The CDR3: CASRGAKWGTQYF. CDR3 bases: TGTGCCAGCAGGGGGGCCAAGTGGGGGACCCAGTACTTC.

The V gene is TRBV6-2 or TRBV6-3, the J gene TRBJ2-7; no clear D gene. Trimming pared 6 bases from V and 3 bases from J, leaving 18 bases between. Germline-derived CDR1 and CDR2 are MNHEY and SVGEGT. This CDR3 has 15 residues. CDR3 nucleotide sequence: TGTGCCAGCAGCAACCGACGGATGGGCGACTACGAGCAGTACTTC. As protein: CASSNRRMGDYEQYF.

The genes are TRBV10-2 and TRBJ2-1; the match to TRBD2 covers 12 bases. J was trimmed by 8 bases and V by 0 bases; bases with no gene match: 11. The CDR3 has 18 residues. Per the germline V gene, CDR1 is WSHSY and CDR2 is SAAADI. The CDR3 loop reads CASSESASGRDIGHEQFF. The DNA of the CDR3 is TGCGCCAGCAGTGAGTCGGCTAGCGGGAGGGATATCGGGCATGAGCAGTTCTTC.

This clone was found once. This chain uses TRBV30 with TRBJ2-7, with TRBD1 identical over 8 bases. Per germline, CDR1 GTSNPN and CDR2 SVGIG (reference sequence). The CDR3 loop spans 10 amino acids. V shed 8 bases and J 6 bases; nucleotides not matched to a gene: 3. The CDR3: CAGDRGEQYF. CDR3 sequence (DNA): TGTGCCGGCGACAGGGGCGAGCAGTACTTC. Full variable domain (rest looked up from reference TRBV30 and TRBJ2-7): SQTIHQWPATLVQPVGSPLSLECTVEGTSNPNLYWYRQAAGRGLQLLFYSVGIGQISSEVPQNLSASRPQDRQFILSSKKLLLSDSGFYLCAGDRGEQYFGPGTRLTVT.

The chain links TRBV6-2 or TRBV6-3 to TRBJ2-7, with a weak D call TRBD1 (6 bases). The CDR3 totals 13 residues. Germline V gene data show CDR1 as MNHEY and CDR2 as SVGEGT. V lost 5 bases, J lost 2 bases, and 10 bases lay in between. In DNA, the CDR3 is TGTGCCAGCAGTAACCGGGACACCTACGAGCAGTACTTC. This translates into CASSNRDTYEQYF.

The rearrangement joins TRBV6-5 to TRBJ2-3; possible D gene TRBD1, 6 bases. The V gene's germline CDR1 is MNHEY and CDR2 SVGAGI. The CDR3 runs to 12 residues. The V end was cut by 5 bases, the J end by 9 bases, with 12 bases between. The CDR3 coding sequence is TGTGCCAGCAGTCCCCCGAGGGGGACGCAGTATTTT. It specifies CASSPPRGTQYF.

This chain links TRBV5-1 with TRBJ2-7; D perhaps matches TRBD1 (5 bases). This CDR3 contains 15 residues. Trimming shortened V by 2 bases and J by 2 bases, and 14 bases separated the two germline ends. In germline, CDR1 is SGHRS, CDR2 YFSETQ. The DNA for the CDR3 is TGCGCCAGCAGCTTTGGACCGATAGGGGCCTACGAGCAGTACTTC. This gives the protein CASSFGPIGAYEQYF.

The rearrangement links TRBV7-8 to TRBJ1-2; D not resolved. The CDR3 has 14 residues. Germline-derived CDR1 and CDR2 are SGHVS and FQNEAQ. The CDR3 DNA reads as TGTGTTACCGGAGGGCCCCTTCCAGGCTATGGCTACACCTTC. Its protein is CVTGGPLPGYGYTF.

The gene calls are TRBV12-3 or TRBV12-4 and TRBJ2-4, with D possibly matching TRBD2 (6 bases). This CDR3 is built from 13 residues. The CDR3 nucleotides are TGTGCAACCGGCGGGACCCTGTTGGACATTCAGTACTTC. This codes for CATGGTLLDIQYF.

This chain uses TRBV19 with TRBJ1-5; TRBD1 might be the D (5 bases). Trimming took 1 base from V and 2 from J, leaving 12 bases between them. Germline V gives CDR1 LNHDA, CDR2 SQIVND (reference sequence). CDR3 length: 16 residues. The CDR3, as DNA: TGTGCCAGTAGTATAGTTGGGGAAGGGGGCAATCAGCCCCAGCATTTT. Protein: CASSIVGEGGNQPQHF.

This chain links TRBV5-1 with TRBJ1-6; D perhaps matches TRBD1 (5 bases). CDR3 length: 15 residues. The V end was cut by 0 bases, the J end by 7 bases, with 11 bases between. The germline gives CDR1 SGHRS, CDR2 YFSETQ. The CDR3 sequence is CASSLDPGSNSPLHF. Written as DNA, the CDR3 is TGCGCCAGCAGCTTGGATCCAGGGTCGAATTCACCCCTCCACTTT.

The V and J genes are TRBV20-1 and TRBJ1-2; D unresolved. The CDR3 covers 14 residues. Trimming pared 3 bases from V and 0 bases from J, leaving 11 bases between. Germline assignment: CDR1 DFQATT and CDR2 SNEGSKA (reference sequence). The CDR3 reads CSASTGEANYGYTF. CDR3 bases: TGCAGTGCTAGTACCGGGGAAGCTAACTATGGCTACACCTTC.

This rearrangement joins TRBV6-5 to TRBJ1-2; 9 bases line up with TRBD1. J was trimmed by 8 bases and V by 8 bases; bases with no gene match: 9. The CDR3 is 13 residues long. CDR1 and CDR2 (germline): MNHEY, SVGAGI. This CDR3 is CASGQGSRGGYTF. CDR3 in DNA: TGTGCCAGCGGACAGGGGTCCCGCGGAGGCTACACCTTC.

In nucleotides, the CDR3 is TGCAGTGCTAGCGGGACAGATACGCAGTATTTT. Protein: CSASGTDTQYF. This sequence joins TRBV20-1 and TRBJ2-3; D gene unclear. V lost 3 bases and J lost 3, with 4 bases in between. The germline V gene encodes CDR1 DFQATT and CDR2 SNEGSKA (reference sequence). The CDR3 sequence is 11 residues long.

The genes are TRBV9 and TRBJ1-3; 10 nucleotides match TRBD1. From germline, CDR1 is SGDLS and CDR2 YYNGEE. The CDR3 sequence is 16 residues long. V was pared by 4 bases and J by 2 bases, with 6 bases of the junction left unmatched. The CDR3 here is CASSRGGQGPGNTIYF. CDR3 coding DNA: TGTGCCAGCAGCAGGGGGGGACAGGGGCCTGGAAACACCATATATTTT.

Here the CDR3 DNA reads TGTGCCAGCTCACCACCGGGCCCGGAGGGACAGGGTGAAGCTTTCTTT. Translated, it gives CASSPPGPEGQGEAFF. The rearrangement links TRBV18 to TRBJ1-1; TRBD1 aligns across 9 bases. The CDR3 has 16 amino acids. CDR1 KGHSH and CDR2 LQKENI come from the germline V gene. The J segment lost 7 bases and the V segment lost 0 bases, leaving 9 bases of the junction unmatched.

This clone has only one observation. This sequence joins TRBV28 and TRBJ2-1; 7 positions match TRBD2. Germline V lookup: CDR1 MDHEN, CDR2 SYDVKM. The junction had 8 bases not matched to a gene; V was cut back by 6 bases and J by 0 bases. This CDR3 contains 16 residues. The CDR3 protein is CASRGSGTRSYNEQFF. CDR3 in DNA: TGTGCCAGCAGGGGAAGCGGGACCCGCTCCTACAATGAGCAGTTCTTC.

The rearrangement uses TRBV10-3 and TRBJ2-7; 8 bases are shared with TRBD1. The V gene end was trimmed by 9 bases and the J gene end by 6 bases; junction bases not matched to a gene: 13. The CDR3 length is 14 residues. Per the germline V gene, CDR1 is ENHRY and CDR2 is SYGVKD. The CDR3, as DNA: TGTGCCATTACCCGCCAGGGGGCTGAGAGCGAGCAGTACTTC. The encoded protein is CAITRQGAESEQYF.

This chain uses TRBV9 with TRBJ1-3; 8 nucleotides line up with TRBD1. Germline V gene sequence: CDR1 SGDLS, CDR2 YYNGEE. The CDR3 runs to 15 residues. V gave up 0 bases and J gave up 3 bases; unmatched junction bases: 2. The CDR3 is CASSVATGVGNTIYF. The CDR3 coding sequence is TGTGCCAGCAGCGTAGCGACAGGGGTTGGAAACACCATATATTTT.

The genes are TRBV2 and TRBJ2-2; maybe TRBD2 (5 bases). The ends were cut back, 1 base at V and 5 bases at J, with 11 bases in the middle. Germline V lookup: CDR1 SNHLY, CDR2 FYNNEI. The CDR3 spans 15 residues. This chain's CDR3 is CASSEVGTGTGELFF. CDR3 in DNA: TGTGCCAGCAGTGAAGTGGGCACGGGGACCGGGGAGCTGTTTTTT.

This rearrangement joins TRBV5-8 to TRBJ2-3, with D perhaps TRBD2 (6 bases). This CDR3 is built from 17 residues. Germline V gene lookup returns CDR1 SGHTS and CDR2 YDEGEE. V shed 3 bases and J shed 2 bases, with 19 bases lying between them. CDR3 DNA: TGTGCCAGCAGCTCAGGTCTGCAGGCGGGAATCACAGATACGCAGTATTTT. Encoded protein: CASSSGLQAGITDTQYF.

This sequence joins TRBV10-2 and TRBJ2-5; TRBD1 matches at 8 bases. Losses at the gene ends were 3 bases for V and 5 bases for J; bases not matched to a gene: 8. This CDR3 has 15 amino acids. Germline assignment: CDR1 WSHSY and CDR2 SAAADI. The DNA of the CDR3 is TGCGCCAGCAGTGATATCGGACAGGGTAGGGAGACCCAGTACTTC. Its translation: CASSDIGQGRETQYF.